The 13 T cell receptor beta chains in this list originate from one sample, sequenced in a study of shared clonotypes between healthy human individuals (TCRdb year 2020). Receptor amplification or capture employed the immunoSEQ multiplex PCR assay. Held by TCRdb, this immuneACCESS table contains in-frame sequences only and omits some clones. Under half of the omission traces to an unresolved V gene where checked; the cause of the rest is unknown. Counted in this sample were millions of clones; 95% of them appeared once. The leading ten clones occupy 0.1% to 0.15% of the sample. The sample consisted of naive CD4+ T cells sorted from blood. According to the study, the label for this sample's cell subset or site signals: CD45RA+ positively selected. These receptors came from a man younger than 35 in good health.

About this clone itself: At the DNA level, this CDR3 is encoded by other sequences in the same sample as well. The J gene is TRBJ2-7, the V gene TRBV5-1, with D perhaps TRBD1 (6 bases). V was pared by 2 bases and J by 6 bases, with 9 bases between. The CDR3 extends over 12 amino acids. Per the germline V gene, CDR1 is SGHRS and CDR2 is YFSETQ. The CDR3 DNA is TGCGCCAGCAGCTTAGACAGGTTCGAGCAGTACTTC. Translating it yields CASSLDRFEQYF.

The V call is TRBV29-1, the J call TRBJ1-2; D uncertain. The CDR3 covers 10 residues. Germline CDR1 is SQVTM and CDR2 is ANQGSEA. Trimming took 5 bases from V and 5 from J, leaving 6 bases between them. The CDR3 reads CSVSGYGYTF. The CDR3 coding sequence is TGCAGCGTTTCGGGGTATGGCTACACCTTC.

The rearrangement links TRBV11-2 to TRBJ2-2, with TRBD2 as a possible D gene (6 bases). Trimming pared 1 base from V and 2 bases from J, leaving 14 bases between. The CDR3 is made up of 17 amino acids. Germline assignment: CDR1 SGHAT and CDR2 FQNNGV. CDR3 sequence reads: CASSLVPGTFNTGELFF. The DNA for the CDR3 is TGTGCCAGCAGCTTAGTCCCCGGGACTTTCAACACCGGGGAGCTGTTTTTT.

This clone was seen just once. V usage is TRBV6-6 and J usage is TRBJ2-1; weak D call: TRBD1 (6 bases). Trimming took 6 bases from V and 5 from J, leaving 20 bases between them. The CDR3 extends over 16 amino acids. Germline lookup yields CDR1 MNHNY and CDR2 SVGAGI (reference sequence). The DNA of the CDR3 is TGTGCCAGCAGAGGAGACAGGATTATTTCTGACAATGAGCAGTTCTTC. This sequence encodes CASRGDRIISDNEQFF.

V is TRBV6-1 and J is TRBJ1-5; tentative D call: TRBD1 (6 bases). Germline CDR1 reads MNHNS; CDR2 reads SASEGT. The CDR3 extends over 15 amino acids. Deletions cut 2 bases from V and 6 bases from J, with 14 bases between. The CDR3 nucleotides read TGTGCCAGCAGTGAACGGGGGGCGACAAGTCAGCCCCAGCATTTT. Amino acid sequence: CASSERGATSQPQHF.

The chain uses TRBV11-2 and TRBJ2-5; D unresolved. The CDR3 totals 13 residues. CDR1 and CDR2 (germline): SGHAT, FQNNGV. V lost 2 bases, J lost 4 bases, and 8 bases lay in between. In DNA form, the CDR3 reads TGTGCCAGCAGCTTATCTCGACCAGAGACCCAGTACTTC. It is translated as CASSLSRPETQYF.

The rearrangement joins TRBV30 to TRBJ1-2, with D perhaps TRBD1 (5 bases). The V gene's germline CDR1 is GTSNPN and CDR2 SVGIG (reference sequence). Trimming took 2 bases from V and 7 from J, leaving 26 bases between them. This CDR3 contains 17 residues. Here the CDR3 reads CAWSQGGTPSLRGGYTF. In nucleotides, the CDR3 is TGTGCCTGGAGTCAAGGTGGGACTCCCTCGCTCCGGGGTGGCTACACCTTC. The complete variable domain, with remaining parts taken from reference TRBV30 and TRBJ1-2, reads SQTIHQWPATLVQPVGSPLSLECTVEGTSNPNLYWYRQAAGRGLQLLFYSVGIGQISSEVPQNLSASRPQDRQFILSSKKLLLSDSGFYLCAWSQGGTPSLRGGYTFGSGTRLTVV.

This rearrangement joins TRBV15 to TRBJ1-5; weak D call: TRBD1 (5 bases). Germline V gives CDR1 LNHNV, CDR2 YYDKDF (reference sequence). V lost 2 bases to trimming and J lost 0 bases, with 20 bases between them. The CDR3 is made up of 19 amino acids. The CDR3 spells CATSRKRQRTQDSNQPQHF. DNA of the CDR3: TGTGCCACCAGCAGAAAGAGACAGCGAACACAAGATAGCAATCAGCCCCAGCATTTT. The whole variable domain, remainder taken from reference TRBV15 and TRBJ1-5, is DAMVIQNPRYQVTQFGKPVTLSCSQTLNHNVMYWYQQKSSQAPKLLFHYYDKDFNNEADTPDNFQSRRPNTSFCFLDIRSPGLGDTAMYLCATSRKRQRTQDSNQPQHFGDGTRLSIL.

This chain links TRBV5-4 with TRBJ2-3, with 7 bases lining up with TRBD2. CDR3 size: 16 residues. Germline values: CDR1 SGHNT, CDR2 YYREEE (reference sequence). The junction had 5 bases not matched to a gene; V was cut back by 0 bases and J by 1 base. The CDR3 DNA reads TGTGCCAGCAGCTTGGCGGGAGGATCTCGCACAGATACGCAGTATTTT. Its translation: CASSLAGGSRTDTQYF.

The V and J genes are TRBV14 and TRBJ1-1; possible D gene TRBD1, 6 bases. Germline lookup yields CDR1 SGHDN and CDR2 FVKESK. The CDR3 loop spans 15 amino acids. Between the trimmed V and J ends, which lost 4 bases and 1 base, there was a span of 13 bases. This CDR3 reads CASSLNPGENTEAFF. The CDR3 DNA is TGTGCCAGCAGCCTTAATCCAGGGGAGAACACTGAAGCTTTCTTT.

The chain employs TRBV18 and TRBJ2-2; D assignment may be TRBD1 or TRBD2 (5 bases each). The CDR3 is made up of 16 amino acids. Per germline, CDR1 KGHSH and CDR2 LQKENI. V dropped 3 bases and J dropped 6 bases, with 17 bases sitting between them. For the CDR3, the DNA is TGTGCCAGCTCACCCACGTCAGGGAGAGGAGCCGGGGAGCTGTTTTTT. Translated: CASSPTSGRGAGELFF.

This chain uses TRBV19 with TRBJ1-2; a weak D match, TRBD1 (6 bases). V lost 4 bases and J lost 0, with 15 bases in between. The germline V gene has CDR1 LNHDA and CDR2 SQIVND (reference sequence). The CDR3 totals 16 residues. CDR3 region: CASSNRQDPSNYGYTF. In DNA, the CDR3 is TGTGCCAGTAGTAATCGACAGGACCCTTCTAACTATGGCTACACCTTC.

V usage is TRBV6-5 and J usage is TRBJ1-1; D is unresolved. CDR3 length: 14 residues. Looked up from germline, CDR1 is MNHEY and CDR2 is SVGAGI. V was shortened by 8 bases and J by 1 base, with 14 bases between the two germline ends. The CDR3 loop reads CASGSWTGNTEAFF. The CDR3 region has the DNA TGTGCCAGCGGCTCTTGGACGGGGAACACTGAAGCTTTCTTT.